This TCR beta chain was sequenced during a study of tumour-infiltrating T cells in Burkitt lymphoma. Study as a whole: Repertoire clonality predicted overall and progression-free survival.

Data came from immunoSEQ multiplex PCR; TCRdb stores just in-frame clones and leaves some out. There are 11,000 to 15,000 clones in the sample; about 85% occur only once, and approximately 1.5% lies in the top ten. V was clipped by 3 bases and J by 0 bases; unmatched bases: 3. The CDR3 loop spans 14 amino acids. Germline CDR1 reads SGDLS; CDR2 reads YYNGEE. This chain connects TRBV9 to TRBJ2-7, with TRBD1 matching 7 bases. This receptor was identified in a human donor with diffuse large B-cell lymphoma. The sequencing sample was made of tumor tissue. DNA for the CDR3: TGTGCCAGCAGCGGCCGGGACAGCTCCTACGAGCAGTACTTC. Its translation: CASSGRDSSYEQYF.